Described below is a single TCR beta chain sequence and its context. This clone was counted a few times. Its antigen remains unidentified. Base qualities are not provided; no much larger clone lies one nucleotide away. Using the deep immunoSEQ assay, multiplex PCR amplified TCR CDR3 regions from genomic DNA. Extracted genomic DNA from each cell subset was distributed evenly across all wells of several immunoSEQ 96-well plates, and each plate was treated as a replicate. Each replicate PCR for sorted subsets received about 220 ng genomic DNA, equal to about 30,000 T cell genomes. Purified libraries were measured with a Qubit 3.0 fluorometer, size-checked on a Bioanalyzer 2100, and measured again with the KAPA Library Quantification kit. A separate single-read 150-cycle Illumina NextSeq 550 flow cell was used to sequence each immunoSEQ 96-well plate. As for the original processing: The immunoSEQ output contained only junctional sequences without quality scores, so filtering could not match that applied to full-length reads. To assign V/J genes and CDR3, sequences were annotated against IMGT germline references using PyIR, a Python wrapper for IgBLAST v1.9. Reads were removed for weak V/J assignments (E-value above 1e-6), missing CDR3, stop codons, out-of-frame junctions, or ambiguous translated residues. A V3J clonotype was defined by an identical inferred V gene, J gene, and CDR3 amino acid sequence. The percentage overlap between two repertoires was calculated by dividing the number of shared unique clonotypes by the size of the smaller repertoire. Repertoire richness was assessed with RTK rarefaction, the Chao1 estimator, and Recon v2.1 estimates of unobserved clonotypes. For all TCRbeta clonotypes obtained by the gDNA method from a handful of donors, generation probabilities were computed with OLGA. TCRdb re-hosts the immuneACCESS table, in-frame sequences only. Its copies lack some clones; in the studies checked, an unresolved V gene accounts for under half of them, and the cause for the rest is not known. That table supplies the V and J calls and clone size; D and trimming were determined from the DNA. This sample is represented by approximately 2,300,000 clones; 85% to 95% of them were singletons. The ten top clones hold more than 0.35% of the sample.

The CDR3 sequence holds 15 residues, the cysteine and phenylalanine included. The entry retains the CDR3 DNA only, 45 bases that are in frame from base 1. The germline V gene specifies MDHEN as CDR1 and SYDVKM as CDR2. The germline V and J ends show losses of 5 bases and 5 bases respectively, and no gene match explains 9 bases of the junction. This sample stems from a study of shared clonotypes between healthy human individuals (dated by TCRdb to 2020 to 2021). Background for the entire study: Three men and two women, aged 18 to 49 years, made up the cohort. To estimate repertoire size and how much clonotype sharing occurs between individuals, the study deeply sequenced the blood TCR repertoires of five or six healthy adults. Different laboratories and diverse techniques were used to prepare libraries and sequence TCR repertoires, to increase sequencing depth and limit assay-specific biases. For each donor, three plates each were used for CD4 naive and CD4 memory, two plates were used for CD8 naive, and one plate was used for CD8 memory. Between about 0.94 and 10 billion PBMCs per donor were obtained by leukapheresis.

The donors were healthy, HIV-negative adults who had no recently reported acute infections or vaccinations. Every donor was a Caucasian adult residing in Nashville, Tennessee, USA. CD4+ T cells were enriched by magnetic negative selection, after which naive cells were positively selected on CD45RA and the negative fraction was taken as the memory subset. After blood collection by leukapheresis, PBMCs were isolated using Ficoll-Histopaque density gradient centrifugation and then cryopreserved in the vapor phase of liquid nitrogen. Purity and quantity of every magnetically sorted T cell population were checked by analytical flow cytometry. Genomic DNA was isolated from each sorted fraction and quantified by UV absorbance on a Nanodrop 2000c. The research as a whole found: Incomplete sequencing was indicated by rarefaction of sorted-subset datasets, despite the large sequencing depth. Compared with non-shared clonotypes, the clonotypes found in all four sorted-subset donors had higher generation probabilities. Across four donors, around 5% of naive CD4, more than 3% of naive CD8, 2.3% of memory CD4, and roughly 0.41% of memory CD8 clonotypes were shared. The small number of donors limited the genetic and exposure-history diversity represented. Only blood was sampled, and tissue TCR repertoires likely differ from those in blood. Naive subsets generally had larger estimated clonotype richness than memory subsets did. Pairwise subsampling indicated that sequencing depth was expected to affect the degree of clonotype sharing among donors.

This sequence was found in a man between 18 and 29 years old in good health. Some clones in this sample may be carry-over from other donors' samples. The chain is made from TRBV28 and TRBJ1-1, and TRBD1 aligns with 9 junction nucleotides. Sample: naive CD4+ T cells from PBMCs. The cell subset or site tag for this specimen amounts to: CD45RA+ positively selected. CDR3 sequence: CASSLGQGMGTEAFF. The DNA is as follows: TGTGCCAGCAGTCTTGGACAGGGGATGGGGACTGAAGCTTTCTTT. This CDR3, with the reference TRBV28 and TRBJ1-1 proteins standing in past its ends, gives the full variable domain DVKVTQSSRYLVKRTGEKVFLECVQDMDHENMFWYRQDPGLGLRLIYFSYDVKMKEKGDIPEGYSVSREKKERFSLILESASTNQTSMYLCASSLGQGMGTEAFFGQGTRLTVV.